This paragraph reports one TCR beta chain. The sample is drawn from a study of T cell changes during pregnancy in multiple sclerosis. The assay was immunoSEQ multiplex PCR, and TCRdb's table has in-frame clones only and misses some. The sample has more than 65,000 clones; approximately 91% are singletons. V was shortened by 8 bases and J by 6 bases, with 21 bases between the two germline ends. The CDR3 extends over 15 amino acids. Material: peripheral blood, obtained in the first trimester of pregnancy. V is TRBV5-3 and J is TRBJ1-5, with unresolved D. TRBV5-3 is treated as an ORF (open reading frame) with a function not yet certain. The receptor was derived from a female donor with multiple sclerosis, enrolled in a pregnancy study. The CDR3 loop is CARPSVSGRIQPQHF. The CDR3 DNA reads TGTGCCAGGCCGTCGGTGTCGGGGAGGATTCAGCCCCAGCATTTT.